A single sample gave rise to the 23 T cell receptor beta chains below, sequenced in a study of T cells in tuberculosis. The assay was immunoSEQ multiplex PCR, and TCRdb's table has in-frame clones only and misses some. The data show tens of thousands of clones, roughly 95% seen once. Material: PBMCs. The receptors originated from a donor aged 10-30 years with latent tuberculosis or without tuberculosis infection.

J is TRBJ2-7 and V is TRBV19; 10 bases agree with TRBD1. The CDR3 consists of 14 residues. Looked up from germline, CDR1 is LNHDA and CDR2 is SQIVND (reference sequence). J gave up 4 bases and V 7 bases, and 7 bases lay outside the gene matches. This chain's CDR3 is CASTPGTGEYEQYF. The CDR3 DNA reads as TGTGCCAGTACTCCCGGGACAGGGGAATACGAGCAGTACTTC.

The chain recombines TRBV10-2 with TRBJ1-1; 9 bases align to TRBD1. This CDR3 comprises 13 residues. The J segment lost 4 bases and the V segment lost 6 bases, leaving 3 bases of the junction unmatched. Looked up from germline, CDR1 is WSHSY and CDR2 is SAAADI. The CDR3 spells CASSSTGGTEAFF. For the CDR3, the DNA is TGCGCCAGCAGCTCGACAGGGGGCACTGAAGCTTTCTTT.

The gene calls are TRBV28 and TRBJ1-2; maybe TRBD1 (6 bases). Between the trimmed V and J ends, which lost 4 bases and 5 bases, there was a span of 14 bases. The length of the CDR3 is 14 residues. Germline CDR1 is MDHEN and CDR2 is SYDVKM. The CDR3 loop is CASSSTGIWYGYTF. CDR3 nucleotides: TGTGCCAGCAGTTCCACAGGGATCTGGTATGGCTACACCTTC.

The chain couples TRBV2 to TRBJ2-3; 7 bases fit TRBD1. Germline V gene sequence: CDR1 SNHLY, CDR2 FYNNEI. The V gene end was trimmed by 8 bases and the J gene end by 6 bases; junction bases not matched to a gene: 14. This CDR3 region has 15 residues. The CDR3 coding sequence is TGTGCCAGCCTGGAACAGGGGATCTACTCGGATACGCAGTATTTT. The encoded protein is CASLEQGIYSDTQYF.

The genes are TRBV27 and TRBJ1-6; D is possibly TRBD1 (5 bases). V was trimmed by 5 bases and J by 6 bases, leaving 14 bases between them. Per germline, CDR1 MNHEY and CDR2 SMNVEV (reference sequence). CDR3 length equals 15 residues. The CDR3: CASSRIDSFNSPLHF. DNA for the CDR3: TGTGCCAGCAGTAGGATAGACAGTTTTAATTCACCCCTCCACTTT.

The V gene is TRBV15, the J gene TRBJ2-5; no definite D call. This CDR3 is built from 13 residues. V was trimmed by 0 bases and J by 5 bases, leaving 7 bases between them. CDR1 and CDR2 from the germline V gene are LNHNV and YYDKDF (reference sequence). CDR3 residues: CATSRDRSETQYF. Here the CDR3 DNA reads TGTGCCACCAGCAGAGATCGTAGTGAGACCCAGTACTTC.

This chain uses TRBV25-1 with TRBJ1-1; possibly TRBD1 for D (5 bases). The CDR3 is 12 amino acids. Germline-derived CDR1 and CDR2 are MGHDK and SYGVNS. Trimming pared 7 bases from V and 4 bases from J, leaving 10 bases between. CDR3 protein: CASTPRGTEAFF. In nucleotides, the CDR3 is TGTGCCAGCACTCCTAGGGGCACTGAAGCTTTCTTT.

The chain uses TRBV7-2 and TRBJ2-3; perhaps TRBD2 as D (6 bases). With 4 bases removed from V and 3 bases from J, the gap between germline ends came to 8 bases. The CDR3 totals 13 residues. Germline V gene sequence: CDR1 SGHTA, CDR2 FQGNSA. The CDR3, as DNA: TGTGCCAGCAGCTGGGGGACTACAGATACGCAGTATTTT. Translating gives CASSWGTTDTQYF.

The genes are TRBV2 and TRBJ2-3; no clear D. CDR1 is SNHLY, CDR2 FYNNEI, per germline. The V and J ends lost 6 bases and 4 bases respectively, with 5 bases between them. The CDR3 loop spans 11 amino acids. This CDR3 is CASSVSDTQYF. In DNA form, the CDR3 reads TGTGCCAGCAGCGTCTCAGATACGCAGTATTTT.

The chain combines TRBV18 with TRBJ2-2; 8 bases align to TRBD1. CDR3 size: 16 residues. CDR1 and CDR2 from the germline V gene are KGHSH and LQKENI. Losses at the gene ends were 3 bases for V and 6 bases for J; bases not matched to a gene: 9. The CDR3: CASSPAGQATAGELFF. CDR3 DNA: TGTGCCAGCTCACCCGCGGGACAGGCGACCGCCGGGGAGCTGTTTTTT.

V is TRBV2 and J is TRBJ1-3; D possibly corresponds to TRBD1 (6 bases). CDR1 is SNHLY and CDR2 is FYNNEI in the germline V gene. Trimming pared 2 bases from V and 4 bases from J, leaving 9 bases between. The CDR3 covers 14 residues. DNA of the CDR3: TGTGCCAGCAGTGAAACAGGGTTAGGAAACACCATATATTTT. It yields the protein CASSETGLGNTIYF. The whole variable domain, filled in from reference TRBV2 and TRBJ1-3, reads EPEVTQTPSHQVTQMGQEVILRCVPISNHLYFYWYRQILGQKVEFLVSFYNNEISEKSEIFDDQFSVERPDGSNFTLKIRSTKLEDSAMYFCASSETGLGNTIYFGEGSWLTVV.

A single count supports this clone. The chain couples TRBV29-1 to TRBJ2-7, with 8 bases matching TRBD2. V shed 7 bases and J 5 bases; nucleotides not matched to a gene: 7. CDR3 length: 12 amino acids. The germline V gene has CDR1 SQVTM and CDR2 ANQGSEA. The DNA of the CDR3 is TGCAGCGCTGTGGCGGGGGGTAACGAGCAGTACTTC. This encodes CSAVAGGNEQYF.

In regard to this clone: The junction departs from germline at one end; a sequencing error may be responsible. CDR3 in DNA: TGTGCCAGCTCACTTCCGGGACTAGCGGGGGCCTTT. Protein product: CASSLPGLAGAF. This chain connects TRBV18 to TRBJ2-3, with TRBD2 matching 14 bases. Germline CDR1 and CDR2: KGHSH and LQKENI. This CDR3 is 12 amino acids long.

CDR3 in DNA: TGTGCCACCAGCAGATTACAGGGAGAACGCGAAGCTTTCTTT. Translated, it gives CATSRLQGEREAFF. The chain has TRBV15 and TRBJ1-1, with D possibly being TRBD1 (6 bases). Trimming stripped 2 bases from V and 8 bases from J, with 15 bases between. The CDR3 extends over 14 amino acids. The germline gives CDR1 LNHNV, CDR2 YYDKDF (reference sequence).

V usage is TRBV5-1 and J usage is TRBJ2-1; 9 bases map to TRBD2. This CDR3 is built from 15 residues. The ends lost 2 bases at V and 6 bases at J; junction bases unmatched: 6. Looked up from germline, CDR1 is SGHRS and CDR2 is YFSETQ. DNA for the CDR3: TGCGCCAGCAGCTTTATAGCGGGAGAGGGCAATGAGCAGTTCTTC. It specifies CASSFIAGEGNEQFF.

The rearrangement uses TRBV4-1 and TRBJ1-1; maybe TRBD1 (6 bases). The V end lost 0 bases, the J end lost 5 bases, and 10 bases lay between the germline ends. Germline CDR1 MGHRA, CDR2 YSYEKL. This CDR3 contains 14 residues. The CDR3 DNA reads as TGCGCCAGCAGCCAAGACCCGCAGGGGACTGAAGCTTTCTTT. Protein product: CASSQDPQGTEAFF.

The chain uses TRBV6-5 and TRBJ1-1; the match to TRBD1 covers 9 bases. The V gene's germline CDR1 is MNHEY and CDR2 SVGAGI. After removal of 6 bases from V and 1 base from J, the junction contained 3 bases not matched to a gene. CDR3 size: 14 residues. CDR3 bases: TGTGCCAGCAGATCGGGACAGGGGAACACTGAAGCTTTCTTT. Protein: CASRSGQGNTEAFF.

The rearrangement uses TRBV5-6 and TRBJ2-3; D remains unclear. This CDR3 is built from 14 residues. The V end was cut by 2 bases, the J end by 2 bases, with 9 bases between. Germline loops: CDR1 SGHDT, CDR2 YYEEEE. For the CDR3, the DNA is TGTGCCAGCAGCTTCGGAACAGCCACAGATACGCAGTATTTT. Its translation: CASSFGTATDTQYF.

CDR3 DNA sequence: TGTGCCAGCTCACCAAGGCTCCAGGGGCTGGATGAAAAACTGTTTTTT. It is translated as CASSPRLQGLDEKLFF. The rearrangement links TRBV18 to TRBJ1-4; TRBD1 might be the D (6 bases). The CDR3 spans 16 residues. Trimming cost V 2 bases and J 6 bases, with 16 bases left between them. The germline gives CDR1 KGHSH, CDR2 LQKENI.

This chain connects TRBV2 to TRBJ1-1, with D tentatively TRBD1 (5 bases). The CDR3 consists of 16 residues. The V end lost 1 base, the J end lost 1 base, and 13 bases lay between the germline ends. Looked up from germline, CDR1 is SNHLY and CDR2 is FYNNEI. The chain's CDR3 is CASSEEWIGQNTEAFF. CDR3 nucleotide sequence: TGTGCCAGCAGTGAAGAATGGATAGGACAGAACACTGAAGCTTTCTTT.

CDR3 nucleotides: TGTGCCAGCAGCTTAATGGCAGGTTCCATGAACACTGAAGCTTTCTTT. This codes for CASSLMAGSMNTEAFF. The J gene is TRBJ1-1, the V gene TRBV7-8; no firm D call. The CDR3 has 16 amino acids. Germline assignment: CDR1 SGHVS and CDR2 FQNEAQ. The V end lost 2 bases, the J end lost 0 bases, and 13 bases lay between the germline ends. Filled out from reference TRBV7-8 and TRBJ1-1, the complete variable domain reads GAGVSQSPRYKVAKRGQDVALRCDPISGHVSLFWYQQALGQGPEFLTYFQNEAQLDKSGLPSDRFFAERPEGSVSTLKIQRTQQEDSAVYLCASSLMAGSMNTEAFFGQGTRLTVV.

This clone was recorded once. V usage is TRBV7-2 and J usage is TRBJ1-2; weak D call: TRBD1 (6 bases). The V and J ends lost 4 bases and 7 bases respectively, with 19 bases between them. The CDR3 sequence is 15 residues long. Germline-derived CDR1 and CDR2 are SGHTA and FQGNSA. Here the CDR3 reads CASSSQGSRVGGYTF. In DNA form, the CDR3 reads TGTGCCAGCAGCTCTCAGGGGTCCCGGGTCGGTGGCTACACCTTC.

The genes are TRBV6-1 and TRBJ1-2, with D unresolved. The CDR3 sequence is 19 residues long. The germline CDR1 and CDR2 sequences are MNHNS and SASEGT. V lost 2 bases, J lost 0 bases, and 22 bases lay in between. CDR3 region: CASSELVAVASRSNYGYTF. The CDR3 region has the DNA TGTGCCAGCAGTGAATTAGTAGCGGTCGCTTCAAGATCTAACTATGGCTACACCTTC.